This TCR beta chain was identified in a study of cytomegalovirus exposure and HLA in healthy donors. 13 Jbeta primers and 60 Vbeta primers were used for the PCR. Profiled with immunoSEQ multiplex PCR; TCRdb holds only in-frame clones, not every one. This sample has some 210,000 clones, with approximately 78% found just once. Looked up from germline, CDR1 is LNHDA and CDR2 is SQIVND (reference sequence). Trimming cost V 5 bases and J 0 bases; bases outside gene matches: 13. The CDR3 is 18 amino acids. Details on this clone: What it binds is not known.

Notes on the study in general: Overall, around 160 TCR beta chains were annotated as cytomegalovirus-associated. As confirmed in vitro, a few CMV-associated chains were specific for CMV antigens.

The source is a male donor in good health and CMV-seronegative. V and J are TRBV19 and TRBJ1-3; the match to TRBD1 covers 7 bases. The sequenced sample was PBMCs. This chain's CDR3 is CASSSSGTALTSGNTIYF. The CDR3 region has the DNA TGTGCCAGTAGTTCGAGTGGGACAGCCTTAACCTCTGGAAACACCATATATTTT.